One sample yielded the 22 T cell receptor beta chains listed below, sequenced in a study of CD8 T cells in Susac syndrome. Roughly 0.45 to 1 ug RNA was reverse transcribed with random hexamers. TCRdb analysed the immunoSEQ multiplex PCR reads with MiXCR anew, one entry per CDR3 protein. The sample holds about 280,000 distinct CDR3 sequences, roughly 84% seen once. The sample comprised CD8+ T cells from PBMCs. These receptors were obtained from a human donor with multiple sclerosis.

The CDR3 loop is CSASVNRPQETQYF. The CDR3, as DNA: TGCAGTGCTAGTGTTAACCGGCCACAAGAGACCCAGTACTTC. The chain links TRBV20-1 to TRBJ2-5; the D is unclear. The ends were cut back, 3 bases at V and 2 bases at J, with 13 bases in the middle. The CDR3 length is 14 residues. Germline V gene lookup returns CDR1 DFQATT and CDR2 SNEGSKA (reference sequence).

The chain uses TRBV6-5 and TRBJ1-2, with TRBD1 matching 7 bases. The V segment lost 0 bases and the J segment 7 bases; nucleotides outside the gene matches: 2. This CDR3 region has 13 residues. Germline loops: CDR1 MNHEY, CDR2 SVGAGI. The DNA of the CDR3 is TGTGCCAGCAGTTACTCAACAGGGGTTGGCTACACCTTC. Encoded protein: CASSYSTGVGYTF.

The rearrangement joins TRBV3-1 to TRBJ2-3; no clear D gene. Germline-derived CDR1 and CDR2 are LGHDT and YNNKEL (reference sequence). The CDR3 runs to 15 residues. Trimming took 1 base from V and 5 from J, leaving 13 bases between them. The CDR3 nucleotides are TGTGCCAGCAGCCAAGCGGCCCCGGGTCAAGATACGCAGTATTTT. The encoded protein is CASSQAAPGQDTQYF.

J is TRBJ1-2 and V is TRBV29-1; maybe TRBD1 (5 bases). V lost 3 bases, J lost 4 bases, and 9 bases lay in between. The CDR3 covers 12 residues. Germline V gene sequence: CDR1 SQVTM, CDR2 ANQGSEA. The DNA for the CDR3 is TGCAGCGTTGAGGGGCCGCTCTATGGCTACACCTTC. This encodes CSVEGPLYGYTF.

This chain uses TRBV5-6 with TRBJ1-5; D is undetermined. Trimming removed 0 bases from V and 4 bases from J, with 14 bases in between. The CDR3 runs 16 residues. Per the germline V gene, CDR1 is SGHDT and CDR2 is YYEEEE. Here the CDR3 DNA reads TGTGCCAGCAGCTTGGAACCCCCAGTTACGAATCAGCCCCAGCATTTT. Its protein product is CASSLEPPVTNQPQHF.

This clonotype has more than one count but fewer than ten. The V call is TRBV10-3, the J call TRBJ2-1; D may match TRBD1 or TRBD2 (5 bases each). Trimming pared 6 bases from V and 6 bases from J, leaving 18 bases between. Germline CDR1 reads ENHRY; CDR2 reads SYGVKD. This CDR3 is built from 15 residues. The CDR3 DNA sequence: TGTGCCATCAGCGACCCCCCGAGGGGAACCAATGAGCAGTTCTTC. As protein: CAISDPPRGTNEQFF.

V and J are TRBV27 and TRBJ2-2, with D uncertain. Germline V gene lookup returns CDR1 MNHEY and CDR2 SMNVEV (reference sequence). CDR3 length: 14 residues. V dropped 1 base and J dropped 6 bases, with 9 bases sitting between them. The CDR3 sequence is CASSLFKSAGELFF. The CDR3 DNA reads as TGTGCCAGCAGTTTATTTAAAAGTGCCGGGGAGCTGTTTTTT.

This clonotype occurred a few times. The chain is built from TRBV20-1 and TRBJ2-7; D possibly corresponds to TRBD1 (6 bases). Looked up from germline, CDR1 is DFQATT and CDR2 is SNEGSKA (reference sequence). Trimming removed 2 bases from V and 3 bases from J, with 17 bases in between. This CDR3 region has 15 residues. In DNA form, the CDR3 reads TGCAGTGCTAGAACCTACCGGGACATATACTACGAGCAGTACTTC. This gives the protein CSARTYRDIYYEQYF.

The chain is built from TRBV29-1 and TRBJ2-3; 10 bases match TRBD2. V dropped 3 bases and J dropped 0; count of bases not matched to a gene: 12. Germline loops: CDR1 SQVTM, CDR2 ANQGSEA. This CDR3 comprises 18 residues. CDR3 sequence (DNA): TGCAGCGTTGAGGGGTGGACTAGCGGTGAGTGGAGCACAGATACGCAGTATTTT. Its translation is CSVEGWTSGEWSTDTQYF.

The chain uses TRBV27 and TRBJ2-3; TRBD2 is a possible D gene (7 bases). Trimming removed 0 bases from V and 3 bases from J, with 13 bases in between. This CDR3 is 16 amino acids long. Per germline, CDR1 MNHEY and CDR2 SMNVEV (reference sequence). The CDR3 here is CASSLSRGAGTDTQYF. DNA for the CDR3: TGTGCCAGCAGTTTATCTCGGGGGGCCGGGACAGATACGCAGTATTTT.

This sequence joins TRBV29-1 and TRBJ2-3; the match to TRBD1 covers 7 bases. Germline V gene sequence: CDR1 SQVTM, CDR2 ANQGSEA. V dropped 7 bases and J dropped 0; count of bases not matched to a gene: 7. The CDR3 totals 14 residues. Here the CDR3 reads CSADRDRSTDTQYF. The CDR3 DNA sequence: TGCAGCGCAGACCGGGACAGAAGCACAGATACGCAGTATTTT.

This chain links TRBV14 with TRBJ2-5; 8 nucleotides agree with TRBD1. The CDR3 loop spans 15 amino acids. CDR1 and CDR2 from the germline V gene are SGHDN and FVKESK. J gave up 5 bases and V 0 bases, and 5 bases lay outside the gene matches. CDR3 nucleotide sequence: TGTGCCAGCAGCCAAGAAACAGGGGGATGGGAGACCCAGTACTTC. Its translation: CASSQETGGWETQYF.

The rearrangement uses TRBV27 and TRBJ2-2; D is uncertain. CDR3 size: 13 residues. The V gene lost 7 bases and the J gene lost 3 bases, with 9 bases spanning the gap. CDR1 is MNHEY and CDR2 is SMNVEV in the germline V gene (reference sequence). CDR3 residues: CASTSGYTGELFF. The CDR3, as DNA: TGTGCCAGCACCTCCGGGTACACCGGGGAGCTGTTTTTT.

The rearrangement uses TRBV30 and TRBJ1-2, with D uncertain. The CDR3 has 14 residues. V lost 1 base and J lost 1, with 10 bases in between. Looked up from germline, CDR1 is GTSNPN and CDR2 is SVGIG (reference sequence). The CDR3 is CAWSEGGDNYGYTF. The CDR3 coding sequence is TGTGCCTGGAGTGAGGGCGGTGATAACTATGGCTACACCTTC. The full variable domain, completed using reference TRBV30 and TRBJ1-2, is SQTIHQWPATLVQPVGSPLSLECTVEGTSNPNLYWYRQAAGRGLQLLFYSVGIGQISSEVPQNLSASRPQDRQFILSSKKLLLSDSGFYLCAWSEGGDNYGYTFGSGTRLTVV.

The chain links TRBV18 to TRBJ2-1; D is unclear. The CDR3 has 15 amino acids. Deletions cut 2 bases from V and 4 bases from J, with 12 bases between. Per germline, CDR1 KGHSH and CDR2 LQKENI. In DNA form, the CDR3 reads TGTGCCAGCTCACCATTTGGGGATCGTTACAATGAGCAGTTCTTC. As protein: CASSPFGDRYNEQFF.

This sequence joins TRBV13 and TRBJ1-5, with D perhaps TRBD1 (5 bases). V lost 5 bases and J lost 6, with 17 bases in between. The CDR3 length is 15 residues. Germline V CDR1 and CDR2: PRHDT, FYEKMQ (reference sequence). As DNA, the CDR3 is TGTGCCAGCAGCGAGGGGATAAGCTGGAGTCAGCCCCAGCATTTT. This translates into CASSEGISWSQPQHF.

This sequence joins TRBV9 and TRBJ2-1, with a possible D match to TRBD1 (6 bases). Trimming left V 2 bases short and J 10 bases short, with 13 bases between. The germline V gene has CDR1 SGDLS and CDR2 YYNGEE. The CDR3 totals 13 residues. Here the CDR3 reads CASSVDSGTEQFF. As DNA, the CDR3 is TGTGCCAGCAGCGTGGACTCCGGGACAGAGCAGTTCTTC.

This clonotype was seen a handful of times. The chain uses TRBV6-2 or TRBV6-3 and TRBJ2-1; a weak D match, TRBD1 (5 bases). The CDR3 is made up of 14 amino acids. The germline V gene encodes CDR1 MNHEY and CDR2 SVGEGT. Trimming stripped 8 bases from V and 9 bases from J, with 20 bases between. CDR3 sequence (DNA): TGTGCCAGCGGTACTGGGGCAGGGTGGGGTGAGCAGTTCTTC. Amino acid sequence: CASGTGAGWGEQFF.

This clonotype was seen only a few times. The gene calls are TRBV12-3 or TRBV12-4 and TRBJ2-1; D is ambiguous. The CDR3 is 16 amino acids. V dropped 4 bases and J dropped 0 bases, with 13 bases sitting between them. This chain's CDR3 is CASSSPSRPSYNEQFF. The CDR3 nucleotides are TGTGCCAGCAGTTCCCCTTCCCGACCCTCCTACAATGAGCAGTTCTTC.

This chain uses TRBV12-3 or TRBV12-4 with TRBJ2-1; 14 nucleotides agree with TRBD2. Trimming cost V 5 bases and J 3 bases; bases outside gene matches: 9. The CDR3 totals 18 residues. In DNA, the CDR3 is TGTGCCAGCAGTCCGGGGACTAGCGGGAGTGCTTTCTACAATGAGCAGTTCTTC. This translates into CASSPGTSGSAFYNEQFF.

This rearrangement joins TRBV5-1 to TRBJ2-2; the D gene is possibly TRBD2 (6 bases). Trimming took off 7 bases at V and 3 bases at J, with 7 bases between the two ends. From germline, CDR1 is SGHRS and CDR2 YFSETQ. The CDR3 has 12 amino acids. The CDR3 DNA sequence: TGCGCCAGCTGGAGGGACACCGGGGAGCTGTTTTTT. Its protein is CASWRDTGELFF.

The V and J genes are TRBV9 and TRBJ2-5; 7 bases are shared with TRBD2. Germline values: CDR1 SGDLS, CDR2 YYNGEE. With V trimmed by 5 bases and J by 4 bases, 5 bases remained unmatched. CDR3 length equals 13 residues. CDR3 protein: CASRGASGETQYF. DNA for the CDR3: TGTGCCAGCAGAGGCGCTAGCGGAGAGACCCAGTACTTC.